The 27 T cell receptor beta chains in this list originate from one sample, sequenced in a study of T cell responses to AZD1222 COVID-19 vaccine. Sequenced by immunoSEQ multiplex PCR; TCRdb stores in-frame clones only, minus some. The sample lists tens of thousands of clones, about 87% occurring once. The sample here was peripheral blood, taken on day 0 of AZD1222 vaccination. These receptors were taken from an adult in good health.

Here the CDR3 reads CASSFTGSHEKLFF. The CDR3 region has the DNA TGTGCCAGCAGCTTTACAGGAAGTCATGAAAAACTGTTTTTT. The chain carries TRBV7-2 and TRBJ1-4, with D perhaps matching TRBD1 (5 bases). Trimming pared 3 bases from V and 6 bases from J, leaving 11 bases between. The V gene's germline CDR1 is SGHTA and CDR2 FQGNSA. This CDR3 is 14 amino acids long.

CDR3 region: CASSGSYGYTF. CDR3 nucleotide sequence: TGTGCCAGTAGTGGGTCCTATGGCTACACCTTC. This chain joins TRBV12-3 or TRBV12-4 and TRBJ1-2; no clear D. The ends were cut back, 9 bases at V and 4 bases at J, with 9 bases in the middle. This CDR3 has 11 residues.

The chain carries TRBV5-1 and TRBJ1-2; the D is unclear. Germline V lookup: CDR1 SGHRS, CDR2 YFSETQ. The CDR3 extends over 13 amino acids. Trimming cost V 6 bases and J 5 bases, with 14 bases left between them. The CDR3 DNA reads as TGCGCCAGCACCGTTATGGACGGGTATGGCTACACCTTC. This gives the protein CASTVMDGYGYTF.

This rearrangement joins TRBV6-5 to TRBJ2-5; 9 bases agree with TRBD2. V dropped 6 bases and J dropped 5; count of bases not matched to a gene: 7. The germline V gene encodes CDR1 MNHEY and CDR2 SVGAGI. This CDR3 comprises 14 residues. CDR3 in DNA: TGTGCCAGCAGCCTAGCGGGGTCGGGGGAGACCCAGTACTTC. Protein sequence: CASSLAGSGETQYF.

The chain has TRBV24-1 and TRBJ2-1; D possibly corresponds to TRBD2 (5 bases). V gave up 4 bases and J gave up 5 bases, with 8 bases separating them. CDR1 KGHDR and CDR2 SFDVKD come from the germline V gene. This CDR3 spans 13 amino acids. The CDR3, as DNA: TGTGCCACCAGTGACGGACTCGACAATGAGCAGTTCTTC. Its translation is CATSDGLDNEQFF.

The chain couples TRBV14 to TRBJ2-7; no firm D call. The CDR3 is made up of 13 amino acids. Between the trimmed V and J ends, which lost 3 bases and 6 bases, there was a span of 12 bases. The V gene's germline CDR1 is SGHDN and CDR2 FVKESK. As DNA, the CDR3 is TGTGCCAGCAGCCACAATCAGGCGACCGAGCAGTACTTC. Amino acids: CASSHNQATEQYF.

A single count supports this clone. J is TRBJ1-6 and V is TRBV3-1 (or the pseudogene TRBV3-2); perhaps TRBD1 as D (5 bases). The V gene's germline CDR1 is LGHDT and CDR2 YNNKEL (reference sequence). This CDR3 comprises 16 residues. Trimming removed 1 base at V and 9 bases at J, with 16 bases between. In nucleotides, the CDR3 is TGTGCCAGCAGCCAAGTGACAGAAATCCGTGCTTCACCCCTCCACTTT. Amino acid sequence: CASSQVTEIRASPLHF.

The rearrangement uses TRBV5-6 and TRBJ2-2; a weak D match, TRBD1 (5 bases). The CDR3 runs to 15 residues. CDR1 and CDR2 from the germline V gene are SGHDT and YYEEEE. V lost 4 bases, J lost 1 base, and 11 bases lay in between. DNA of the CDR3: TGTGCCAGCAGCCCCTTAGACAGGAACACCGGGGAGCTGTTTTTT. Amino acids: CASSPLDRNTGELFF.

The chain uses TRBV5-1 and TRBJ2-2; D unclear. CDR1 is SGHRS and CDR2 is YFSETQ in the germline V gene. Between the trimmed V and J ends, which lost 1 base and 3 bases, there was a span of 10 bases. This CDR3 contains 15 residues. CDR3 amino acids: CASSLNRPDTGELFF. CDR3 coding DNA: TGCGCCAGCAGCTTGAATCGGCCGGACACCGGGGAGCTGTTTTTT.

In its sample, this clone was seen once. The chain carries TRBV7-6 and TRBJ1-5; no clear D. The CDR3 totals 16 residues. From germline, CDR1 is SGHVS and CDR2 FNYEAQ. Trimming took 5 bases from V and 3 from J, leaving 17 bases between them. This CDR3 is CASSPQGGPINQPQHF. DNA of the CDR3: TGTGCCAGCAGCCCCCAAGGCGGACCGATCAATCAGCCCCAGCATTTT.

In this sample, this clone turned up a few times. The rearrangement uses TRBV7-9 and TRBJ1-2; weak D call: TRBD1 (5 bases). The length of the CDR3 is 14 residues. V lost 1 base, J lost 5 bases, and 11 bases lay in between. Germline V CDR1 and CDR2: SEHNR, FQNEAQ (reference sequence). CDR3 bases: TGTGCCAGCAGCTTAGTCCAGCCAGGGTATGGCTACACCTTC. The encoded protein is CASSLVQPGYGYTF.

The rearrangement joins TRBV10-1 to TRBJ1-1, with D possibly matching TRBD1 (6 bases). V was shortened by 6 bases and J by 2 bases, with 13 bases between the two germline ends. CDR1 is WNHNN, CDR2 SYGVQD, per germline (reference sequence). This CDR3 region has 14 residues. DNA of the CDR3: TGCGCCAGCAGCCGCCAACAGGGTAACACTGAAGCTTTCTTT. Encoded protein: CASSRQQGNTEAFF.

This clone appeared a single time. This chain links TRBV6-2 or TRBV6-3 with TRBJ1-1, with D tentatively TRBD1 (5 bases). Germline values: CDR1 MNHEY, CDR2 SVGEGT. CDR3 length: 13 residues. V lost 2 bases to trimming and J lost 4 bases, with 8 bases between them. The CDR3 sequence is CASSYGGLTEAFF. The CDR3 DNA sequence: TGTGCCAGCAGTTACGGGGGACTCACTGAAGCTTTCTTT.

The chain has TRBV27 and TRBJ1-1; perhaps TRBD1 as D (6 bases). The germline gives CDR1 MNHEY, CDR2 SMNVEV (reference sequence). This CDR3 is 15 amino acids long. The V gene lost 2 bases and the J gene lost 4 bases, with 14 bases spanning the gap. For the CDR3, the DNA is TGTGCCAGCAGTTTACAAGGGGGTGATTTCACTGAAGCTTTCTTT. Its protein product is CASSLQGGDFTEAFF.

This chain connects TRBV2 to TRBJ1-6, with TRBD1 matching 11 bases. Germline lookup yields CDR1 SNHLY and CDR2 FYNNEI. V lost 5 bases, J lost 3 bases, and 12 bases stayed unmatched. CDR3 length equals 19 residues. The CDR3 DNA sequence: TGTGCCAGCAGTTCTGCGGGACAGGGGGTTACATTCTATAATTCACCCCTCCACTTT. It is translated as CASSSAGQGVTFYNSPLHF.

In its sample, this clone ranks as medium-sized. CDR3 sequence: CASSRGFPYGYTF. The CDR3 coding sequence is TGTGCCAGCAGCCGGGGGTTCCCCTATGGCTACACCTTC. V usage is TRBV12-3 or TRBV12-4 and J usage is TRBJ1-2; weak D call: TRBD1 (5 bases). V was clipped by 6 bases and J by 4 bases, with 12 bases between them. There are 13 residues in the CDR3.

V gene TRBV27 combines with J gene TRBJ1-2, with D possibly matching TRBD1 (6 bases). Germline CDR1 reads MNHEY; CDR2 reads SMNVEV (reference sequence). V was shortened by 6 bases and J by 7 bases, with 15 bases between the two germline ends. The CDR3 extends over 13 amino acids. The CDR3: CASRRSGAGGYTF. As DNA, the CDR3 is TGTGCCAGCAGGAGATCAGGGGCGGGTGGCTACACCTTC.

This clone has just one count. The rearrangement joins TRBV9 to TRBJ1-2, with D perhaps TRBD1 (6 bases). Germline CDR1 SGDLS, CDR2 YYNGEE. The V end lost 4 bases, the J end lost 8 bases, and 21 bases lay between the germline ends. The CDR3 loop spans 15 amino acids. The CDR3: CASSPGTHTREGYTF. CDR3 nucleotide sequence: TGTGCCAGCAGCCCAGGGACACATACTCGGGAAGGCTACACCTTC.

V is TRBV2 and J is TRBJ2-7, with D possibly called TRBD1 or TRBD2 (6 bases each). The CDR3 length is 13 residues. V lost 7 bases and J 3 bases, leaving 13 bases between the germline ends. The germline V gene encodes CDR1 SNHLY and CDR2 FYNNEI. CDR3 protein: CASTGGQDYEQYF. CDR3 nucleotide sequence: TGTGCCAGCACCGGGGGCCAAGACTACGAGCAGTACTTC. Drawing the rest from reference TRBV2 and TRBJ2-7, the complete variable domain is EPEVTQTPSHQVTQMGQEVILRCVPISNHLYFYWYRQILGQKVEFLVSFYNNEISEKSEIFDDQFSVERPDGSNFTLKIRSTKLEDSAMYFCASTGGQDYEQYFGPGTRLTVT.

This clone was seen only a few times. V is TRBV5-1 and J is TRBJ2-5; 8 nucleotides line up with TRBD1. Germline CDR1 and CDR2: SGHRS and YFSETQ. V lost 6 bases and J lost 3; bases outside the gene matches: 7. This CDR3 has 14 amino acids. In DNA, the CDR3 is TGCGCCAGCACCGGGACAGGAGCTAAAGAGACCCAGTACTTC. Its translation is CASTGTGAKETQYF.

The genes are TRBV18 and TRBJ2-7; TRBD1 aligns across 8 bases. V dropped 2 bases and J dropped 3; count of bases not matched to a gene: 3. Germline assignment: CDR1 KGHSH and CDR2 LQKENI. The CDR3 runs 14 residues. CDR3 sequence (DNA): TGTGCCAGCTCACCATATGACAGGGGCTACGAGCAGTACTTC. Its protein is CASSPYDRGYEQYF.

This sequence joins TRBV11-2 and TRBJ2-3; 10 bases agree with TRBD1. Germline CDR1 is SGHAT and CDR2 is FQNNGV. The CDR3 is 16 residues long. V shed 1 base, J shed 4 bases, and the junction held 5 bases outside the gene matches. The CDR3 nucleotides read TGTGCCAGCAGCTTAGTAGGACAGGGGGGAGCAGATACGCAGTATTTT. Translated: CASSLVGQGGADTQYF.

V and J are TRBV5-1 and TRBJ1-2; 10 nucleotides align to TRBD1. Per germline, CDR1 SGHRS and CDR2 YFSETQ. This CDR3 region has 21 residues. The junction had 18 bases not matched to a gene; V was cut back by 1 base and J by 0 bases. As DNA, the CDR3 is TGCGCCAGCAGCTTGACGCCCACTCACCGGGACAGGGGAGATTCTAACTATGGCTACACCTTC. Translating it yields CASSLTPTHRDRGDSNYGYTF.

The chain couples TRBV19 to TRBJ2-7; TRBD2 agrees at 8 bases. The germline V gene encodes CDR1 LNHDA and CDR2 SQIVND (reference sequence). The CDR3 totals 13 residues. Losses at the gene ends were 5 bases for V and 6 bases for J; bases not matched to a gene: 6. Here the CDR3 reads CASSALAGGEQYF. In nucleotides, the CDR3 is TGTGCCAGTAGTGCCCTGGCGGGGGGCGAGCAGTACTTC.

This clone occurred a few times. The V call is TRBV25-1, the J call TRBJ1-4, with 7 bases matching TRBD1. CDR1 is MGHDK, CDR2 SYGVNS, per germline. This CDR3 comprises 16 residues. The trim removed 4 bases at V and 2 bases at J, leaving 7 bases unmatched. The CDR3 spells CASSGGSGGTNEKLFF. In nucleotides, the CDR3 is TGTGCCAGCAGTGGGGGCTCAGGGGGTACTAATGAAAAACTGTTTTTT.

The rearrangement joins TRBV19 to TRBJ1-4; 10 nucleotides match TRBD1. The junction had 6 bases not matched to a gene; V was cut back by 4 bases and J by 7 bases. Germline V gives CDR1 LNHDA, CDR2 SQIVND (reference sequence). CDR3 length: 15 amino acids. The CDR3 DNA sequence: TGTGCCAGTAGTAGGGGGACAGGGGAGGTTGAAAAACTGTTTTTT. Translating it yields CASSRGTGEVEKLFF.

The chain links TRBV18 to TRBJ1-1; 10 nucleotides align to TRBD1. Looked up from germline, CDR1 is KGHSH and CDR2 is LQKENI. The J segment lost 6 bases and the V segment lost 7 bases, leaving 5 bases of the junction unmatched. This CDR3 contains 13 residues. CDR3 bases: TGTGCCAGCTACCCGGGACAGGGGTCTGAAGCTTTCTTT. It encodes CASYPGQGSEAFF.